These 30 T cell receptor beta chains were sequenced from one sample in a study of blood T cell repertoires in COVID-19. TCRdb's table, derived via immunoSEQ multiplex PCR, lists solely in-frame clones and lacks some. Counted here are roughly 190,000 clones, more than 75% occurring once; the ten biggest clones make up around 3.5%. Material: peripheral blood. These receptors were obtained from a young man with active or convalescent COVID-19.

The CDR3 nucleotides are TGTGCCACCAGTGATTCGGGGGGCTTGACTGAAGCTTTCTTT. This gives the protein CATSDSGGLTEAFF. J is TRBJ1-1 and V is TRBV24-1; tentative D call: TRBD1 (6 bases). Trimming removed 2 bases at V and 5 bases at J, with 11 bases between. The CDR3 loop spans 14 amino acids. From germline, CDR1 is KGHDR and CDR2 SFDVKD.

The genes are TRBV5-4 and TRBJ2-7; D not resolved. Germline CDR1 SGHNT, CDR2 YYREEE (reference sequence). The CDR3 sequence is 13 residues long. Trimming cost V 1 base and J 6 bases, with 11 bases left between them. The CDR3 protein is CASSLISTSEQYF. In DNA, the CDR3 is TGTGCCAGCAGCTTGATATCCACGAGCGAGCAGTACTTC. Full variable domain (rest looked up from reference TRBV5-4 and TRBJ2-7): ETGVTQSPTHLIKTRGQQVTLRCSSQSGHNTVSWYQQALGQGPQFIFQYYREEENGRGNFPPRFSGLQFPNYSSELNVNALELDDSALYLCASSLISTSEQYFGPGTRLTVT.

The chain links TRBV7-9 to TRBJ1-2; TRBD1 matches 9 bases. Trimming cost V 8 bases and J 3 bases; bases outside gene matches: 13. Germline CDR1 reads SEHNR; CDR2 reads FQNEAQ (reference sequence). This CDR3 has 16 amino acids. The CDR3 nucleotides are TGTGCCAGCCGCACCCGTCCCAGGACAGGGGACTATGGCTACACCTTC. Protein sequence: CASRTRPRTGDYGYTF.

In nucleotides, the CDR3 is TGTGCCAGCAGTTACTCGGGGGCCGCGGGCACAGATACGCAGTATTTT. Amino acid sequence: CASSYSGAAGTDTQYF. The J gene is TRBJ2-3, the V gene TRBV6-2 or TRBV6-3, with D perhaps matching TRBD1 (6 bases). This CDR3 comprises 16 residues. The V gene lost 0 bases and the J gene lost 1 base, with 11 bases spanning the gap. Germline V lookup: CDR1 MNHEY, CDR2 SVGEGT.

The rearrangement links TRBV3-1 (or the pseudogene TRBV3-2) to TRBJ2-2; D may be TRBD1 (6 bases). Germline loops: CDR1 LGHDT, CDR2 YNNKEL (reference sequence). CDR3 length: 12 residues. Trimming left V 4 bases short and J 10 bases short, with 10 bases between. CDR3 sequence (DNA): TGTGCCAGCAGCCTCGAGGGGGAGGAGCTGTTTTTT. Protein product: CASSLEGEELFF.

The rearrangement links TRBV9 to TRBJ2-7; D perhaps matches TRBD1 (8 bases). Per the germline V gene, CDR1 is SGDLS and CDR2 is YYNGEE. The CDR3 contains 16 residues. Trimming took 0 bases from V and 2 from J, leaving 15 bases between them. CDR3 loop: CASSVAGTGGAYEQYF. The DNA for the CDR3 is TGTGCCAGCAGCGTAGCGGGAACAGGGGGGGCCTACGAGCAGTACTTC.

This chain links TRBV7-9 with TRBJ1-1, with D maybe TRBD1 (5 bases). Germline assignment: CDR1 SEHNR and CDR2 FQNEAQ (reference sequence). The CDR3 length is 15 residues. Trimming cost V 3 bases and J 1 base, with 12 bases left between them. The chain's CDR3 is CASSFQGRGNTEAFF. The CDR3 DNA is TGTGCCAGCAGCTTCCAGGGCAGAGGGAACACTGAAGCTTTCTTT.

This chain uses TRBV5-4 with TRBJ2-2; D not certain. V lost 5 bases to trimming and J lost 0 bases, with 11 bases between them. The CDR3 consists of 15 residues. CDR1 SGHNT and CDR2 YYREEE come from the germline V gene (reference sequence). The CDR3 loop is CASREKIANTGELFF. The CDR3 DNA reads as TGTGCCAGCAGGGAGAAAATCGCGAACACCGGGGAGCTGTTTTTT. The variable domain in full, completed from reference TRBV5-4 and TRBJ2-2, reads ETGVTQSPTHLIKTRGQQVTLRCSSQSGHNTVSWYQQALGQGPQFIFQYYREEENGRGNFPPRFSGLQFPNYSSELNVNALELDDSALYLCASREKIANTGELFFGEGSRLTVL.

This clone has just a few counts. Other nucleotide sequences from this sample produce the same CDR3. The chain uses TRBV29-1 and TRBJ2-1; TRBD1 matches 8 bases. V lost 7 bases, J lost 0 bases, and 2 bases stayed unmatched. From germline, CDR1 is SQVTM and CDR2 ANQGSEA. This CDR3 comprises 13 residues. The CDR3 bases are TGCAGCGGTGACAGGGGCTCCTACAATGAGCAGTTCTTC. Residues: CSGDRGSYNEQFF.

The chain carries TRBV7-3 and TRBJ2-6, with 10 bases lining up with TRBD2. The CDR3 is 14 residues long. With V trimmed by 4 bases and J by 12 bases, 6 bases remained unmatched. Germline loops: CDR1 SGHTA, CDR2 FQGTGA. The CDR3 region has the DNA TGTGCCAGCAGCTCTAGCGGGGGTAAGGGCGTCCTGACTTTC. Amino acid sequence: CASSSSGGKGVLTF. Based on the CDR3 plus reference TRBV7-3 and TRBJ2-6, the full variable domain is GAGVSQTPSNKVTEKGKYVELRCDPISGHTALYWYRQSLGQGPEFLIYFQGTGAADDSGLPNDRFFAVRPEGSVSTLKIQRTERGDSAVYLCASSSSGGKGVLTFGAGSRLTVL.

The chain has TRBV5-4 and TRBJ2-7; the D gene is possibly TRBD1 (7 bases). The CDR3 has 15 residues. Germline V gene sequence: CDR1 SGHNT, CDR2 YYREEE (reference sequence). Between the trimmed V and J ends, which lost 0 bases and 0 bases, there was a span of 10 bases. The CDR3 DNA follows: TGTGCCAGCAGCTTGGACAGGGGAGGCTCCTACGAGCAGTACTTC. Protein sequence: CASSLDRGGSYEQYF. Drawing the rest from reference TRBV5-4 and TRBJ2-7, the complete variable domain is ETGVTQSPTHLIKTRGQQVTLRCSSQSGHNTVSWYQQALGQGPQFIFQYYREEENGRGNFPPRFSGLQFPNYSSELNVNALELDDSALYLCASSLDRGGSYEQYFGPGTRLTVT.

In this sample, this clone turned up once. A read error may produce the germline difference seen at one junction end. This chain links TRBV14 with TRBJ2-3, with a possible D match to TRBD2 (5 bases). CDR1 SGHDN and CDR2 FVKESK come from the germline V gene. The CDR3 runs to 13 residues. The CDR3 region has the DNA TGTGCCAGCAGCCAAAGACTACGTGATACGCAGTTTTTT. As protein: CASSQRLRDTQFF.

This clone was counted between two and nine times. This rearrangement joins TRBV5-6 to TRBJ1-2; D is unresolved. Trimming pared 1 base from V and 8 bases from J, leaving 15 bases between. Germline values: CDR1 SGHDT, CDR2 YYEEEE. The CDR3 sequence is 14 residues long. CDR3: CASSLLLGSSGYTF. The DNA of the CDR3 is TGTGCCAGCAGCTTGCTGCTAGGATCGTCGGGCTACACCTTC.

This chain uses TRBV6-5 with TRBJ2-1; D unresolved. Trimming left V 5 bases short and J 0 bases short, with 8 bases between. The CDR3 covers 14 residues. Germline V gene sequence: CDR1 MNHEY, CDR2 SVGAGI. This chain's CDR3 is CASSRMSSYNEQFF. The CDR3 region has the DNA TGTGCCAGCAGTCGAATGAGCTCCTACAATGAGCAGTTCTTC.

This CDR3 reads CASSLYVGGGAFF. The CDR3 coding sequence is TGTGCCAGCAGCTTATATGTGGGAGGGGGAGCTTTCTTT. V usage is TRBV5-4 and J usage is TRBJ1-1, with a tentative D call TRBD1 (6 bases). The V gene lost 2 bases and the J gene lost 10 bases, with 15 bases spanning the gap. CDR3 size: 13 residues. Looked up from germline, CDR1 is SGHNT and CDR2 is YYREEE (reference sequence).

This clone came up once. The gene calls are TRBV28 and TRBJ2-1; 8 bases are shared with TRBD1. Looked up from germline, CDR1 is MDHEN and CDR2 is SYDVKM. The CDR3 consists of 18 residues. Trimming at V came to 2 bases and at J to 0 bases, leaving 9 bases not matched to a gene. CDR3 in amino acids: CASSLGGTGPSSYNEQFF. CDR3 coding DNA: TGTGCCAGCAGTTTAGGGGGGACAGGTCCTAGCTCCTACAATGAGCAGTTCTTC.

Written as DNA, the CDR3 is TGTGCCAGCAGCTCACAGGGGTGGCAGGAGACCCAGTACTTC. The encoded protein is CASSSQGWQETQYF. This sequence joins TRBV3-1 (or the pseudogene TRBV3-2) and TRBJ2-5; TRBD1 agrees at 7 bases. This CDR3 region has 14 residues. Losses at the gene ends were 5 bases for V and 5 bases for J; bases not matched to a gene: 8. Germline CDR1 is LGHDT and CDR2 is YNNKEL (reference sequence).

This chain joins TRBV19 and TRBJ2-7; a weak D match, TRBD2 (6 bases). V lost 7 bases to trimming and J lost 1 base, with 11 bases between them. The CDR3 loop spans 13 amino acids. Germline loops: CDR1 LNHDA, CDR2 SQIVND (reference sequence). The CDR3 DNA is TGTGCCAGTAAGGGCGGGATTTCCTACGAGCAGTACTTC. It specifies CASKGGISYEQYF.

Written as DNA, the CDR3 is TGTGCCAGCAGCCCCGCGACAGTGGAGAACACTGAAGCTTTCTTT. Protein sequence: CASSPATVENTEAFF. The chain couples TRBV7-9 to TRBJ1-1, with D possibly TRBD1 on 5 matching bases. The CDR3 has 15 residues. V was clipped by 5 bases and J by 1 base, with 14 bases between them. Germline V CDR1 and CDR2: SEHNR, FQNEAQ (reference sequence).

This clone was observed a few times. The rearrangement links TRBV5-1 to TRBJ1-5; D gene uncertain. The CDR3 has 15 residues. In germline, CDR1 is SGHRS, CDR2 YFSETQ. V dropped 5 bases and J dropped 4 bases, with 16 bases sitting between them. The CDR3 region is CASRDSPRGNQPQHF. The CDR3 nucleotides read TGCGCCAGCAGGGACTCTCCGCGAGGGAATCAGCCCCAGCATTTT.

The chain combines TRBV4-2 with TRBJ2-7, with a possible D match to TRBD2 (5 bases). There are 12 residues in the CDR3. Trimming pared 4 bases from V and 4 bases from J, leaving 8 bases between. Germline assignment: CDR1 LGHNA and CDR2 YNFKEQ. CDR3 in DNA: TGTGCCAGCAGCCTGACTACTTACGAGCAGTACTTC. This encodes CASSLTTYEQYF.

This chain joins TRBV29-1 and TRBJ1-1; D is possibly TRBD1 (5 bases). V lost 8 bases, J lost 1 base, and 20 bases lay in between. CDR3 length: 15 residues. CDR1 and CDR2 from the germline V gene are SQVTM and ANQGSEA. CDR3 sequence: CSSWGGDIENTEAFF. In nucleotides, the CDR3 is TGCAGCTCCTGGGGGGGAGACATTGAGAACACTGAAGCTTTCTTT.

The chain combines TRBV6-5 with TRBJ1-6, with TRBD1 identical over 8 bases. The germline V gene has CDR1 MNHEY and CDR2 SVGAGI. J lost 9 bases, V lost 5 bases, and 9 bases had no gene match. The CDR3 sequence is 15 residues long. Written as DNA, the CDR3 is TGTGCCAGCAGTCCGACCGGGACAGGAGTTTCACCCCTCCACTTT. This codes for CASSPTGTGVSPLHF.

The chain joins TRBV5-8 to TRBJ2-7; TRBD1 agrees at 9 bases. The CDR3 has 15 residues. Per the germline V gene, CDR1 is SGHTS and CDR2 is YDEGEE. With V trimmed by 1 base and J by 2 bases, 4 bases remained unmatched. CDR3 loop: CASSLRDRAAYEQYV. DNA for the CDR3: TGTGCCAGCAGCTTGCGGGACAGGGCAGCCTACGAGCAGTACGTC.

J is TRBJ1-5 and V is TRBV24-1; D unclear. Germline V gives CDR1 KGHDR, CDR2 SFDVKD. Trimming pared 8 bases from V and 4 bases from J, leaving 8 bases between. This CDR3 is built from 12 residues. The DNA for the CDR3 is TGTGCCACCAATGACGTGAATCAGCCCCAGCATTTT. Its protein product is CATNDVNQPQHF.

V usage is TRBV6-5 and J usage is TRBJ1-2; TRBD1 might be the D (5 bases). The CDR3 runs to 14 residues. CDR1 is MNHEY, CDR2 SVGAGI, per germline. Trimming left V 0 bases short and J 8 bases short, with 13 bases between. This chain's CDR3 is CASSYSWGAYGYTF. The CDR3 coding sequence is TGTGCCAGCAGTTACTCTTGGGGCGCTTACGGCTACACCTTC.

In nucleotides, the CDR3 is TGTGCCAGCTCCAGGGGGACTTCCACCTACAATGAGCAGTTCTTC. Protein sequence: CASSRGTSTYNEQFF. This chain uses TRBV18 with TRBJ2-1; TRBD1 might be the D (7 bases). Germline values: CDR1 KGHSH, CDR2 LQKENI. Trimming cost V 6 bases and J 2 bases, with 14 bases left between them. The CDR3 runs to 15 residues.

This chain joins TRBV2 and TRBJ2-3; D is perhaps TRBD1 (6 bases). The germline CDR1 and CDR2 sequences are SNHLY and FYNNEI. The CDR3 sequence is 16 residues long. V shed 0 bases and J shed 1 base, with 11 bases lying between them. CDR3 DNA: TGTGCCAGCAGTGAAGCGCTGGGGGCCCGCACAGATACGCAGTATTTT. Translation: CASSEALGARTDTQYF.

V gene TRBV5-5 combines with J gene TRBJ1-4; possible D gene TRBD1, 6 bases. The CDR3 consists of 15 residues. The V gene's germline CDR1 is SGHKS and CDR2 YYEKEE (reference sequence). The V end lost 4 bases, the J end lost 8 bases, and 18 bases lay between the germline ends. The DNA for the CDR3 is TGTGCCAGCAGCCGAATTGAGGGACACAACGAAAAACTGTTTTTT. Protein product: CASSRIEGHNEKLFF. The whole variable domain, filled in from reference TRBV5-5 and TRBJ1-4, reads DAGVTQSPTHLIKTRGQQVTLRCSPISGHKSVSWYQQVLGQGPQFIFQYYEKEERGRGNFPDRFSARQFPNYSSELNVNALLLGDSALYLCASSRIEGHNEKLFFGSGTQLSVL.

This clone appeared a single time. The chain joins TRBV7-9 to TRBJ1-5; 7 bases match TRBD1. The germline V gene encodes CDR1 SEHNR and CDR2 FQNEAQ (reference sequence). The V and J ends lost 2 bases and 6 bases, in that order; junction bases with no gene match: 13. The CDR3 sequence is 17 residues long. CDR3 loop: CASSLRLRQGDGQPQHF. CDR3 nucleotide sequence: TGTGCCAGCAGCTTACGACTTCGACAGGGAGATGGTCAGCCCCAGCATTTT. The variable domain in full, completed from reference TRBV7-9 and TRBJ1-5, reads DTGVSQNPRHKITKRGQNVTFRCDPISEHNRLYWYRQTLGQGPEFLTYFQNEAQLEKSRLLSDRFSAERPKGSFSTLEIQRTEQGDSAMYLCASSLRLRQGDGQPQHFGDGTRLSIL.